The clone carrying this TCR beta chain was counted between two and nine times. Its cognate antigen is unknown. V dropped 2 bases and J dropped 7 bases, with 9 bases sitting between them. The CDR3 covers 13 residues. Unique molecular identifiers were built into the TCR beta cDNA libraries. One entry per CDR3 protein, called by TCRdb with MiXCR from the PCR reads. Here the sample spans roughly 800,000 distinct CDR3 sequences, roughly 30% being singletons. The data stem from a study of post-analysis software for immune sequencing data. General study results and limits: The five TRBV segments detected at higher frequency in patients than in controls included TRBV5-6, TRBV5-1 and TRBV20-1.

Sequenced material: blood. The receptor was isolated from a girl between 10 and 17 years old with multiple sclerosis. The rearrangement links TRBV12-3 or TRBV12-4 to TRBJ2-1; tentatively, D is TRBD2 (5 bases). CDR3 DNA sequence: TGTGCCAGCAGTTTACCGGGGAGAAATGAGCAGTTCTTC. Translation: CASSLPGRNEQFF.